Each of the 4 T cell receptor beta chains below was sequenced from the same sample in a study of CD8 T cells in ankylosing spondylitis. TCRdb independently ran MiXCR on the 5' RACE reads; one entry per CDR3 protein. The sample has 200,000 or so distinct CDR3 sequences, 15% to 20% seen once. Sequencing used blood, either unsorted or a sorted T cell fraction (not recorded which). These receptors originate from a male donor under 30 with ankylosing spondylitis or in good health (not recorded which).

Many counts were recorded for this clonotype. The gene calls are TRBV12-3 or TRBV12-4 and TRBJ2-6, with D unresolved. The CDR3 contains 15 residues. The V end lost 3 bases, the J end lost 3 bases, and 9 bases lay between the germline ends. The DNA of the CDR3 is TGTGCCAGCAGTTTCGGGCTTGGTGGGGCCAACGTCCTGACTTTC. Protein product: CASSFGLGGANVLTF.

At least ten counts were recorded for this clonotype. This chain joins TRBV12-3 or TRBV12-4 and TRBJ1-1; 9 nucleotides line up with TRBD1. With 6 bases clipped from V and 5 bases from J, the junction kept 7 bases outside the gene matches. This CDR3 comprises 14 residues. CDR3 residues: CASSLYRGRTEAFF. The CDR3, as DNA: TGTGCCAGCAGCTTATACAGGGGGCGGACTGAAGCTTTCTTT.

This clonotype came up once. The gene calls are TRBV24-1 and TRBJ1-2; unclear D gene. Germline CDR1 is KGHDR and CDR2 is SFDVKD. The CDR3 has 14 amino acids. Trimming left V 6 bases short and J 6 bases short, with 16 bases between. CDR3 region: CATSSAVTTHGYTF. CDR3 in DNA: TGTGCCACCAGTTCGGCAGTCACTACTCATGGCTACACCTTC.

Many counts were recorded for this clonotype. The chain is built from TRBV2 and TRBJ2-6; D is unresolved. Germline V gives CDR1 SNHLY, CDR2 FYNNEI. Trimming removed 6 bases at V and 0 bases at J, with 12 bases between. The CDR3 is 16 residues long. This chain's CDR3 is CASRLGLPSGANVLTF. The CDR3 nucleotides read TGTGCCAGCAGATTAGGGCTACCCTCTGGGGCCAACGTCCTGACTTTC.